The following is a TCR beta chain sequence with its context. This entry comes from a study of OX40 agonist ivuxolimab in advanced cancers. Clones were sequenced by immunoSEQ multiplex PCR, and TCRdb holds only the in-frame ones, with some missing. Of tens of thousands of clones listed, approximately 84% are singletons. Germline assignment: CDR1 MNHNS and CDR2 SASEGT. This CDR3 has 15 amino acids. The junction had 14 bases not matched to a gene; V was cut back by 4 bases and J by 9 bases. The genes are TRBV6-1 and TRBJ2-7; 8 bases fit TRBD1. This TCR was sampled from an adult with an advanced solid tumor such as melanoma, head and neck, liver or kidney cancer. Sequencing was performed on CD4+ or CD8+ T cells sorted from blood, taken in a trial of the OX40 agonist ivuxolimab. Here the CDR3 reads CASSGVGQGFRWQYF. CDR3 in DNA: TGTGCCAGCAGTGGGGTAGGACAGGGTTTCCGTTGGCAGTACTTC.